This is a list of T cell receptor beta chains from one sample in a study of shared clonotypes between healthy human individuals. The table came from immunoSEQ multiplex PCR; TCRdb's copy has only in-frame clones and leaves some out. Of about 2.3 million clones in the sample, 92% are singletons; the top ten hold approximately 0.39%. Sequenced: naive CD4+ T cells from PBMCs. These receptors came from a man younger than 30 in good health. Some clones in this sample may be carry-over from other donors' samples. Both conserved end residues are part of each CDR3. The D gene is left open where the match is weak. Size values are once, few and many counts, or a class for expanded clones, and some rows have none.

TRBV6-6	-	TRBJ2-7	-	CASSYSEGYEQYF	TGTGCCAGCAGTTACTCGGAGGGATACGAGCAGTACTTC
TRBV28	-	TRBJ2-1	-	CASRRGRGRYYNEQFF	TGTGCCAGCCGGCGGGGGCGAGGCAGGTACTACAATGAGCAGTTCTTC
TRBV30	-	TRBJ1-4	TRBD1	CAWSRTGGNEKLFF	TGTGCCTGGAGTCGGACAGGGGGCAATGAAAAACTGTTTTTT
TRBV5-8	-	TRBJ1-2	-	CASRYTLNYGYTF	TGTGCCAGCAGGTATACATTGAACTATGGCTACACCTTC
TRBV2	-	TRBJ1-2	TRBD1	CASSHDGTANYGYTF	TGTGCCAGCAGCCACGACGGGACAGCTAACTATGGCTACACCTTC
TRBV5-4	-	TRBJ2-5	TRBD2	CAIQTSGSMETQYF	TGTGCCATCCAAACTAGCGGGAGCATGGAGACCCAGTACTTC
TRBV9	once	TRBJ1-4	-	CASSANPATNEKLFF	TGTGCCAGCAGCGCAAACCCTGCAACTAATGAAAAACTGTTTTTT
TRBV28	-	TRBJ2-3	-	CASSPPRGTDTQYF	TGTGCCAGCAGTCCGCCGAGGGGCACAGATACGCAGTATTTT
TRBV4-3	-	TRBJ1-2	-	CASSSDTPLNKKSYGYTF	TGCGCCAGCAGCTCCGACACCCCTTTGAACAAGAAATCCTATGGCTACACCTTC
TRBV21-1	-	TRBJ1-5	-	CASRRIEDRGGIYSNQPQHF	TGTGCCAGCAGACGCATAGAAGACAGGGGAGGGATCTATAGCAATCAGCCCCAGCATTTT
TRBV11-2	-	TRBJ2-3	TRBD2	CASSLGQASGVTDTQYF	TGTGCCAGCAGCTTAGGTCAAGCTAGCGGAGTCACAGATACGCAGTATTTT
TRBV28	-	TRBJ1-2	-	CASSEGSGLHGYTF	TGTGCCAGCAGTGAGGGCTCGGGTTTACATGGCTACACCTTC
TRBV7-8	-	TRBJ2-7	TRBD1	CASSFGQGYEQYF	TGTGCCAGCAGCTTCGGACAGGGCTACGAGCAGTACTTC
TRBV11-2	-	TRBJ2-7	TRBD1	CASSLNRGPLYEQYF	TGTGCCAGCAGCTTAAACAGGGGACCCCTCTACGAGCAGTACTTC
TRBV2	-	TRBJ1-2	-	CASSLEGTNYGYTF	TGTGCCAGCAGCCTAGAGGGTACTAACTATGGCTACACCTTC
TRBV29-1	-	TRBJ2-5	-	CSARISTGLETQYF	TGCAGCGCTCGGATATCCACAGGGCTGGAGACCCAGTACTTC
TRBV27	-	TRBJ2-5	-	CASSLPGRGAQYF	TGTGCCAGCAGTTTACCGGGACGTGGGGCCCAGTACTTC
TRBV7-3	-	TRBJ2-2	-	CASSLSLGAGELFF	TGTGCCAGCAGCTTATCCCTCGGAGCCGGGGAGCTGTTTTTT
TRBV29-1	-	TRBJ1-2	-	CSALIQGAGPYGYTF	TGCAGCGCCCTGATCCAGGGCGCCGGCCCCTATGGCTACACCTTC
TRBV5-6	-	TRBJ2-6	-	CASSFVGSGANVLTF	TGTGCCAGCAGCTTTGTGGGGTCCGGGGCCAACGTCCTGACTTTC
TRBV5-1	-	TRBJ2-2	TRBD2	CASSLTTSGANTGELFF	TGCGCCAGCAGCTTAACAACTAGCGGGGCGAACACCGGGGAGCTGTTTTTT
TRBV5-4	-	TRBJ2-5	-	CASRGNRAPETQYF	TGTGCCAGCAGGGGAAACAGGGCCCCGGAGACCCAGTACTTC
TRBV30	-	TRBJ2-3	-	CAWMLASFTDTQYF	TGTGCCTGGATGCTAGCGAGTTTTACAGATACGCAGTATTTT
TRBV6-5	-	TRBJ2-1	TRBD2	CASRKTSGSNNEQFF	TGTGCCAGCAGGAAGACTAGCGGGAGCAACAATGAGCAGTTCTTC
TRBV2	-	TRBJ2-7	-	CASSELAQGSYEQYF	TGTGCCAGCAGTGAACTGGCACAGGGCTCCTACGAGCAGTACTTC
TRBV29-1	-	TRBJ2-7	-	CSVELYGRYEQYF	TGCAGCGTTGAGCTCTACGGGAGATACGAGCAGTACTTC
TRBV5-4	-	TRBJ2-5	TRBD2	CASRGGLAGGAETQYF	TGTGCCAGCAGGGGAGGACTAGCGGGAGGGGCGGAGACCCAGTACTTC
TRBV9	-	TRBJ2-7	-	CASSLGARNEQYF	TGTGCCAGCAGCCTCGGGGCGAGGAACGAGCAGTACTTC
TRBV5-1	-	TRBJ2-7	-	CASSLLNPGNEQYF	TGCGCCAGCAGCTTGCTGAATCCCGGCAACGAGCAGTACTTC
TRBV5-1	-	TRBJ2-5	TRBD1	CASSSNTAGGGETQYF	TGCGCCAGCAGCTCGAACACGGCAGGGGGCGGGGAGACCCAGTACTTC
TRBV15	-	TRBJ1-1	-	CATSRAPRGAEAFF	TGTGCCACCAGCAGAGCTCCCCGGGGGGCTGAAGCTTTCTTT
TRBV29-1	-	TRBJ1-5	-	CSVVIESNQPQHF	TGCAGCGTTGTGATTGAAAGCAATCAGCCCCAGCATTTT
TRBV27	-	TRBJ1-5	-	CASSLLGALGGKQPQHF	TGTGCCAGCAGTTTATTGGGGGCCTTGGGGGGTAAACAGCCCCAGCATTTT